These T cell receptor beta chains were read from a single sample in a study of early T cells in non-severe SARS-CoV-2 infection. MiXCR, applied by TCRdb to the 5' RACE reads, yields one record per CDR3 protein. The sample consists of about 66,000 distinct CDR3 sequences, roughly 21% of them appearing once. Material: whole blood, obtained at baseline. The receptor set was obtained from an adult who was a healthcare worker with PCR-confirmed SARS-CoV-2 infection or an uninfected control (not recorded which). CDR3s include the opening cysteine and the closing phenylalanine or tryptophan. The D gene is left open where the match is weak. Size values are once, few and many counts, or a class for expanded clones, and some rows have none.

d_call	cdr3_length	clone_size	j_call	v_call	cdr3_aa	cdr3_nt
-	11	few	TRBJ2-2	TRBV18	CASSDTGELFF	TGTGCCAGCTCAGACACCGGGGAGCTGTTTTTT
-	16	few	TRBJ2-1	TRBV18	CASSPRNYGNNNEQFF	TGTGCCAGCTCACCAAGGAACTACGGGAACAACAATGAGCAGTTCTTC
-	13	once	TRBJ2-3	TRBV5-1	CASSLAATDTQYF	TGCGCCAGCAGCTTGGCCGCCACAGATACGCAGTATTTT
-	17	-	TRBJ1-2	TRBV5-5	CASSLLGTGVIDSGYTF	TGTGCCAGCAGCTTATTAGGGACCGGCGTAATAGACTCCGGCTACACCTTC
-	15	-	TRBJ1-5	TRBV19	CASSIAAAENQPQHF	TGTGCCAGTAGTATAGCTGCGGCAGAAAATCAGCCCCAGCATTTT
-	14	-	TRBJ2-2	TRBV29-1	CSVMDTGYTGELFF	TGCAGCGTCATGGACACAGGGTACACCGGGGAGCTGTTTTTT
-	12	-	TRBJ1-4	TRBV6-5	CASRDLGGKLFF	TGTGCCAGCAGAGACCTCGGGGGAAAACTGTTTTTT
TRBD1	14	few	TRBJ1-5	TRBV6-6	CASSPRGGNQPQHF	TGTGCCAGCAGTCCCAGGGGGGGCAATCAGCCCCAGCATTTT
-	13	many	TRBJ2-7	TRBV7-6	CASSLKTVGEQYF	TGTGCCAGCAGCTTGAAGACAGTGGGCGAGCAGTACTTC
-	13	few	TRBJ2-4	TRBV4-2	CASSHAGNNIQYF	TGTGCCAGCAGCCACGCCGGGAATAACATTCAGTACTTC
TRBD2	14	-	TRBJ2-3	TRBV16	CASSQQRETDTQYF	TGTGCCAGCAGCCAACAGCGGGAGACAGATACGCAGTATTTT
-	14	few	TRBJ2-3	TRBV7-2	CASSSRDSTDTQYF	TGTGCCAGCAGCTCCCGGGACAGCACAGATACGCAGTATTTT
-	12	few	TRBJ1-5	TRBV12-3/TRBV12-4	CASSLFRGAQHF	TGTGCCAGCAGTTTATTTAGGGGAGCCCAGCATTTT
-	16	many	TRBJ2-4	TRBV21-1	CASSPKSKRAKNIQYF	TGTGCCAGCAGTCCAAAGTCCAAGAGAGCCAAAAACATTCAGTACTTC
-	12	few	TRBJ1-2	TRBV6-2/TRBV6-3	CASSQEGSGYTF	TGTGCCAGCAGCCAGGAAGGATCCGGCTACACCTTC
-	14	-	TRBJ2-3	TRBV18	CASSQTTSTDTQYF	TGTGCCAGCTCCCAGACTACCAGCACAGATACGCAGTATTTT
-	14	many	TRBJ1-2	TRBV20-1	CSASGPLAPYDYTF	TGCAGTGCTAGCGGGCCCCTTGCCCCGTATGACTACACCTTC
-	16	-	TRBJ2-4	TRBV12-3/TRBV12-4	CASSSQGRQLGAIQYF	TGTGCCAGCAGTTCCCAGGGCCGCCAATTAGGTGCCATTCAGTACTTC
TRBD2	13	-	TRBJ2-1	TRBV7-9	CASLSGGLDEQFF	TGTGCCAGCCTTAGCGGGGGCTTGGATGAGCAGTTCTTC
TRBD1	14	once	TRBJ1-3	TRBV7-6	CASSRTGGEDTIYF	TGTGCCAGCAGCCGGACAGGGGGCGAGGACACCATATATTTT
-	15	few	TRBJ1-2	TRBV7-6	CASSLGLGATGGYTF	TGTGCCAGCAGCTTAGGACTCGGGGCCACAGGCGGCTACACCTTC
TRBD1	14	few	TRBJ1-2	TRBV12-3/TRBV12-4	CASSRDRTIYGYTF	TGTGCCAGCAGCCGGGACAGGACGATCTATGGCTACACCTTC
-	15	once	TRBJ2-7	TRBV20-1	CSASSPGQSTYEQYF	TGCAGTGCTAGTTCACCGGGGCAGAGCACCTACGAGCAGTACTTC
-	12	many	TRBJ2-1	TRBV30	CAWSVFDNEQFF	TGTGCCTGGAGTGTATTTGACAATGAGCAGTTCTTC
TRBD1	12	-	TRBJ1-1	TRBV27	CASSIQGAEAFF	TGTGCCAGCAGTATACAGGGGGCTGAAGCTTTCTTT
-	15	few	TRBJ1-1	TRBV7-9	CASSFSSAANTEAFF	TGTGCCAGCAGCTTCTCCTCGGCAGCCAACACTGAAGCTTTCTTT
-	18	many	TRBJ1-3	TRBV12-3/TRBV12-4	CASSSWEDLLKFGNTIYF	TGTGCCAGCAGTTCCTGGGAGGACCTCCTTAAATTTGGAAACACCATATATTTT
-	14	-	TRBJ2-1	TRBV7-9	CASSPWGSNNEQFF	TGTGCCAGCAGCCCATGGGGGAGTAACAATGAGCAGTTCTTC
TRBD2	12	-	TRBJ2-5	TRBV12-3/TRBV12-4	CATGTTQETQYF	TGTGCCACCGGGACTACACAAGAGACCCAGTACTTC
-	16	few	TRBJ1-6	TRBV18	CASSSTASSYNSPLHF	TGTGCCAGCTCTTCAACGGCGAGCTCCTATAATTCACCCCTCCACTTT
TRBD2	16	many	TRBJ2-7	TRBV12-3/TRBV12-4	CASSLMIGLAGGEQYF	TGTGCCAGCAGTTTAATGATTGGGCTAGCGGGGGGAGAGCAGTACTTC
TRBD2	15	many	TRBJ2-1	TRBV3-1	CASSAGLAGGNEQFF	TGTGCCAGCTCCGCTGGACTAGCGGGGGGGAATGAGCAGTTCTTC